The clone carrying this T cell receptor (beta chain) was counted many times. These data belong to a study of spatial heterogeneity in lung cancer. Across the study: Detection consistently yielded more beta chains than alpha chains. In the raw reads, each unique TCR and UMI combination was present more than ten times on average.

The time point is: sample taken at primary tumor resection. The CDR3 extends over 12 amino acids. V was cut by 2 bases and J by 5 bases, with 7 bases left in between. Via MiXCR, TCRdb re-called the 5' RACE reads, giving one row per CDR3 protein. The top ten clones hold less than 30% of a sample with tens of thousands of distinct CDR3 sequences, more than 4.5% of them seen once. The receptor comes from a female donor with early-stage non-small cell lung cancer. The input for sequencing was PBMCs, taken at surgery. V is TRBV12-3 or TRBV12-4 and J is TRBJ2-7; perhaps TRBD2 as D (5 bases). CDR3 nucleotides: TGTGCCAGCAGTTTAAGGCGGGACGAGCAGTACTTC. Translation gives CASSLRRDEQYF.